The clone carrying this TCR beta chain was counted a single time. This specimen comes from a study of blood T cell repertoires in COVID-19. The wider study: Spain, Italy and the United States supplied samples that represented acute and convalescent COVID-19. PBMCs, B-cell-depleted T cells, or T cells were the source of the cDNA or gDNA that made up the material.

Original data processing: Amplification from reference gene primers served as the basis for estimated nucleated cell counts. Repertoires were generated with immunoSEQ multiplex PCR, while TCRdb's copy carries only in-frame clones and drops some. The V and J calls and clone size come from that table; D and trimming were worked out from the DNA. The sample has 140,000 or so clones, around four fifths seen once. Germline loops: CDR1 MNHEY, CDR2 SVGAGI. The CDR3 is 13 amino acids. V lost 9 bases to trimming and J lost 2 bases; unmatched junction nucleotides: 3. The TCR comes from a woman over 75 with acute or convalescent COVID-19. Sequenced sample: peripheral blood. This chain links TRBV6-5 with TRBJ2-7; 11 bases are shared with TRBD2. The CDR3 region is CASRLAGTYEQYF. The CDR3 DNA sequence: TGTGCCAGTAGACTAGCGGGGACCTACGAGCAGTACTTC.